The 22 T cell receptor beta chains presented below share a single source sample, sequenced in a study of T cells in localized non-small cell lung cancer. Measured with immunoSEQ multiplex PCR; TCRdb has only the in-frame clones, and not every one. The profile covers about 59,000 clones, with 91% appearing a single time and just under 20% taken by the ten largest. Specimen: peripheral blood, collected before any cancer treatment. The receptors shown here come from a man aged 40-75 years with stage I lung adenocarcinoma.

The chain joins TRBV7-2 to TRBJ2-2; D ambiguous. The CDR3 totals 13 residues. Trimming removed 2 bases at V and 6 bases at J, with 7 bases between. Germline V lookup: CDR1 SGHTA, CDR2 FQGNSA. The CDR3: CASSLWGSGELFF. The CDR3, as DNA: TGTGCCAGCAGCTTATGGGGATCCGGGGAGCTGTTTTTT. Combining the CDR3 with reference TRBV7-2 and TRBJ2-2 gives the whole variable domain GAGVSQSPSNKVTEKGKDVELRCDPISGHTALYWYRQSLGQGLEFLIYFQGNSAPDKSGLPSDRFSAERTGGSVSTLTIQRTQQEDSAVYLCASSLWGSGELFFGEGSRLTVL.

About this clone itself: At the DNA level, this CDR3 is encoded by other sequences in the same sample as well. The V and J genes are TRBV28 and TRBJ1-1; TRBD1 matches 11 bases. The germline gives CDR1 MDHEN, CDR2 SYDVKM. This CDR3 contains 15 residues. Trimming removed 4 bases from V and 3 bases from J; junction bases left unmatched: 4. The CDR3 loop is CASSSPGQGDTEAFF. As DNA, the CDR3 is TGTGCCAGCAGTTCCCCGGGACAGGGGGACACTGAAGCTTTCTTT.

The J gene is TRBJ2-7, the V gene TRBV6-1; possibly TRBD1 or TRBD2 for D (5 bases each). V was clipped by 1 base and J by 2 bases, with 12 bases between them. The CDR3 contains 15 residues. The germline V gene encodes CDR1 MNHNS and CDR2 SASEGT. Written as DNA, the CDR3 is TGTGCCAGCAGTGAAGTCGGGGACGGTGCCTACGAGCAGTACTTC. Encoded protein: CASSEVGDGAYEQYF.

This chain connects TRBV30 to TRBJ2-5; D call uncertain. The V gene lost 2 bases and the J gene lost 2 bases, with 12 bases spanning the gap. The CDR3 runs to 14 residues. Germline lookup yields CDR1 GTSNPN and CDR2 SVGIG (reference sequence). The CDR3 DNA follows: TGTGCCTGGAGTCCCCTAGGCCGTCAAGAGACCCAGTACTTC. Its protein product is CAWSPLGRQETQYF.

This clone was recorded only once. The V call is TRBV5-6, the J call TRBJ2-3; 7 positions agree with TRBD2. The V gene's germline CDR1 is SGHDT and CDR2 YYEEEE. The J segment lost 4 bases and the V segment lost 4 bases, leaving 6 bases of the junction unmatched. The CDR3 totals 14 residues. CDR3 coding DNA: TGTGCCAGCAGCCCGCTAGCGGTCCCAGATACGCAGTATTTT. Its translation: CASSPLAVPDTQYF.

V is TRBV28 and J is TRBJ1-6, with D maybe TRBD1 (6 bases). This CDR3 spans 14 amino acids. The V end lost 7 bases, the J end lost 13 bases, and 20 bases lay between the germline ends. CDR1 is MDHEN, CDR2 SYDVKM, per germline. CDR3 protein: CASTSGTTAGPLHF. The CDR3 DNA sequence: TGTGCCAGCACTTCCGGGACAACTGCGGGGCCCCTCCACTTT.

The rearrangement links TRBV7-8 to TRBJ1-1; a possible D gene is TRBD1 (6 bases). V shed 1 base and J shed 0 bases, with 6 bases lying between them. Looked up from germline, CDR1 is SGHVS and CDR2 is FQNEAQ. CDR3 length: 14 amino acids. The CDR3 DNA is TGTGCCAGCAGCTTAGACAGGGTGAACACTGAAGCTTTCTTT. As protein: CASSLDRVNTEAFF.

Notes on this clone: Within the sample, other DNA sequences also encode this same CDR3. This chain links TRBV7-2 with TRBJ2-7; 15 nucleotides agree with TRBD2. CDR3 length: 14 amino acids. Germline lookup yields CDR1 SGHTA and CDR2 FQGNSA. V shed 3 bases and J 6 bases; nucleotides not matched to a gene: 0. CDR3: CASSLGLAGGEQYF. For the CDR3, the DNA is TGTGCCAGCAGCTTGGGACTAGCGGGAGGCGAGCAGTACTTC. The full variable domain, completed using reference TRBV7-2 and TRBJ2-7, is GAGVSQSPSNKVTEKGKDVELRCDPISGHTALYWYRQSLGQGLEFLIYFQGNSAPDKSGLPSDRFSAERTGGSVSTLTIQRTQQEDSAVYLCASSLGLAGGEQYFGPGTRLTVT.

The chain links TRBV6-6 to TRBJ1-1; 11 bases fit TRBD1. CDR3 size: 14 residues. V was clipped by 4 bases and J by 6 bases; unmatched bases: 4. Germline CDR1 MNHNY, CDR2 SVGAGI (reference sequence). In nucleotides, the CDR3 is TGTGCCAGCAGTTCGTGGGGACAGGGGGCTGAAGCTTTCTTT. It specifies CASSSWGQGAEAFF.

The rearrangement uses TRBV6-1 and TRBJ2-1; TRBD2 matches 10 bases. The CDR3 is 22 residues long. The ends lost 2 bases at V and 5 bases at J; junction bases unmatched: 24. Germline V gene data show CDR1 as MNHNS and CDR2 as SASEGT. CDR3 nucleotides: TGTGCCAGCAGTGAATACTTACCGAAGGGGGCGTCTAGCGGGAGATGGGACAATGAGCAGTTCTTC. As protein: CASSEYLPKGASSGRWDNEQFF.

The chain is built from TRBV6-1 and TRBJ1-1, with D uncertain. Germline loops: CDR1 MNHNS, CDR2 SASEGT. Deletions cut 1 base from V and 5 bases from J, with 17 bases between. The CDR3 loop spans 16 amino acids. For the CDR3, the DNA is TGTGCCAGCAGTGAAGACTGGGATCAGAGGGCTACTGAAGCTTTCTTT. It translates to CASSEDWDQRATEAFF.

V usage is TRBV28 and J usage is TRBJ2-7, with D perhaps TRBD1 (6 bases). Germline loops: CDR1 MDHEN, CDR2 SYDVKM. There are 12 residues in the CDR3. Trimming took 5 bases from V and 7 from J, leaving 12 bases between them. The CDR3 DNA reads TGTGCCAGCAGTAGAACAGGGCAGGAGCAGTACTTC. This encodes CASSRTGQEQYF.

This sequence joins TRBV7-3 and TRBJ1-1; weak D call: TRBD1 (5 bases). From germline, CDR1 is SGHTA and CDR2 FQGTGA. This CDR3 comprises 12 residues. Trimming left V 5 bases short and J 5 bases short, with 9 bases between. The CDR3 DNA reads TGTGCCAGCAGCACCGGGGGGACTGAAGCTTTCTTT. It is translated as CASSTGGTEAFF.

The chain recombines TRBV4-3 with TRBJ2-3, with TRBD2 matching 7 bases. Per germline, CDR1 LGHNA and CDR2 YSLEER. The CDR3 is made up of 15 amino acids. With V trimmed by 0 bases and J by 5 bases, 5 bases remained unmatched. The DNA for the CDR3 is TGCGCCAGCAGCCAAGATCGGGGAGGGAGAGATACGCAGTATTTT. Protein: CASSQDRGGRDTQYF.

This chain links TRBV19 with TRBJ2-3, with no clear D. Germline V gene data show CDR1 as LNHDA and CDR2 as SQIVND (reference sequence). The CDR3 spans 14 residues. Trimming removed 4 bases at V and 6 bases at J, with 14 bases between. CDR3 residues: CASSRGSPQDTQYF. The DNA for the CDR3 is TGTGCCAGTAGTAGGGGTAGTCCACAGGATACGCAGTATTTT.

The chain has TRBV19 and TRBJ1-2; 8 bases map to TRBD1. V lost 5 bases to trimming and J lost 8 bases; unmatched junction nucleotides: 7. CDR3 size: 13 residues. Germline CDR1 reads LNHDA; CDR2 reads SQIVND (reference sequence). This CDR3 is CASSGSGGAGYTF. CDR3 in DNA: TGTGCCAGTAGTGGTTCAGGGGGCGCAGGCTACACCTTC.

This chain links TRBV19 with TRBJ1-1, with TRBD1 as a possible D gene (6 bases). The germline gives CDR1 LNHDA, CDR2 SQIVND (reference sequence). Trimming stripped 3 bases from V and 1 base from J, with 18 bases between. The CDR3 is 17 amino acids. CDR3 sequence (DNA): TGTGCCAGTAGTATTTTGGGGGGGCATAGGGCGAACACTGAAGCTTTCTTT. This translates into CASSILGGHRANTEAFF.

The chain recombines TRBV5-1 with TRBJ2-1; 7 bases line up with TRBD2. Losses at the gene ends were 4 bases for V and 4 bases for J; bases not matched to a gene: 11. The length of the CDR3 is 16 residues. From germline, CDR1 is SGHRS and CDR2 YFSETQ. CDR3 sequence: CASSVLAGRRYNEQFF. As DNA, the CDR3 is TGCGCCAGCAGCGTTTTAGCGGGCCGAAGATACAATGAGCAGTTCTTC.

V usage is TRBV5-5 and J usage is TRBJ2-7, with D perhaps TRBD1 or TRBD2 (5 bases each). The germline V and J ends were trimmed by 3 bases and 3 bases, with 10 bases remaining between them. The CDR3 is made up of 13 amino acids. Germline V gene data show CDR1 as SGHKS and CDR2 as YYEKEE (reference sequence). The CDR3: CASSWDGNYEQYF. The CDR3 DNA reads TGTGCCAGCAGCTGGGACGGGAACTACGAGCAGTACTTC.

The chain joins TRBV6-6 to TRBJ1-2; TRBD1 agrees at 10 bases. Germline assignment: CDR1 MNHNY and CDR2 SVGAGI (reference sequence). The CDR3 runs 15 residues. The V segment lost 6 bases and the J segment 8 bases; nucleotides outside the gene matches: 12. Written as DNA, the CDR3 is TGTGCCAGCAGACCCTCGACAGGGGGCGGATGGGGCTACACCTTC. Translation gives CASRPSTGGGWGYTF.

The V gene is TRBV5-6, the J gene TRBJ2-7; D possibly corresponds to TRBD2 (7 bases). Trimming shortened V by 0 bases and J by 2 bases, and 12 bases separated the two germline ends. The CDR3 spans 15 residues. Per the germline V gene, CDR1 is SGHDT and CDR2 is YYEEEE. The CDR3 nucleotides are TGTGCCAGCAGCTTGGAGGGGGGGGAAACCTACGAGCAGTACTTC. This sequence encodes CASSLEGGETYEQYF.

The CDR3 DNA reads as TGTGCCAGCAGCGTAGACGGGGGGGGTCAGCCCCAGCATTTT. Amino acids: CASSVDGGGQPQHF. The chain is built from TRBV9 and TRBJ1-5; D is perhaps TRBD1 (5 bases). The CDR3 is made up of 14 amino acids. CDR1 and CDR2 from the germline V gene are SGDLS and YYNGEE. V lost 0 bases to trimming and J lost 6 bases, with 10 bases between them.